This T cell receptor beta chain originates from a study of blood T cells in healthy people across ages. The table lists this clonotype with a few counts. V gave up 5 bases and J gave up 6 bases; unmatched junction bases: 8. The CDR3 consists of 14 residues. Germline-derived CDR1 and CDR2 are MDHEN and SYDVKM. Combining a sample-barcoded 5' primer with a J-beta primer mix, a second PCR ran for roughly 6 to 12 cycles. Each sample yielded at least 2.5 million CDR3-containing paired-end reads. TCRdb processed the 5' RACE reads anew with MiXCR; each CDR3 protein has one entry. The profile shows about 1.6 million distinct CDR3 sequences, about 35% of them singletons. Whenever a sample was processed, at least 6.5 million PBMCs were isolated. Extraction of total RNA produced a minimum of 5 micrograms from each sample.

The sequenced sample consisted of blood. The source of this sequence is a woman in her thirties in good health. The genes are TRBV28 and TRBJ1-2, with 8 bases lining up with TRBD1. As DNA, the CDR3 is TGTGCCAGCAGTGCCCGGACAGGGAGAGATGGCTACACCTTC. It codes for CASSARTGRDGYTF.